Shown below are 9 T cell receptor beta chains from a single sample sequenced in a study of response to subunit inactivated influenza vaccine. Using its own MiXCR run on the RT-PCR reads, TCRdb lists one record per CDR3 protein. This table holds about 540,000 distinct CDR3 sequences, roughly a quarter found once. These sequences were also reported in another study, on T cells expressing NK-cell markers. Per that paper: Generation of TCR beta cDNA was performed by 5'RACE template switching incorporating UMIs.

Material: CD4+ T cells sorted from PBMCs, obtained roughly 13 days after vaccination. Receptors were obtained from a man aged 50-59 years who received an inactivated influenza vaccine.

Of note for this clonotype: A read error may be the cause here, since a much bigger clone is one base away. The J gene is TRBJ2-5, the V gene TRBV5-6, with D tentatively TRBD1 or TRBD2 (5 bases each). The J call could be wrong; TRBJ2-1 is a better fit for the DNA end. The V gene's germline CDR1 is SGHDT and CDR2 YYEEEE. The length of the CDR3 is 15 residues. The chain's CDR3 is CASSRTRDAGETQFF. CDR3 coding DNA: TGTGCCAGCAGCCGAACCAGGGATGCCGGGGAGACCCAGTTCTTC.

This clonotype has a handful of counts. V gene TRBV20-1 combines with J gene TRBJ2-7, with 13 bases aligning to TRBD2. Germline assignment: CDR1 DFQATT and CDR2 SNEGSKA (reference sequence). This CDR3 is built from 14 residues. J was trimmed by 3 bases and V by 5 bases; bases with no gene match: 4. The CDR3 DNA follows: TGCAGTGCTTCCCGGACTAGCGGGAGCTACGAGCAGTACTTC. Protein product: CSASRTSGSYEQYF.

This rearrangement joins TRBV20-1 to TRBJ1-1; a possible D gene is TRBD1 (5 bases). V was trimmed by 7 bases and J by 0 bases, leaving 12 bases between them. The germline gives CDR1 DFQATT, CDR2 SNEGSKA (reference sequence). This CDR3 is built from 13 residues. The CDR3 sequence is CSVQTVMNTEAFF. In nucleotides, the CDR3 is TGCAGTGTACAGACAGTGATGAACACTGAAGCTTTCTTT.

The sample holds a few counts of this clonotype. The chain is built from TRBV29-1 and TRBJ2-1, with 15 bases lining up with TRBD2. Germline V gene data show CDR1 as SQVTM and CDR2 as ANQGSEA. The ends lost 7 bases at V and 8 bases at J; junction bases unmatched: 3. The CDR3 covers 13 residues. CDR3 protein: CSAGLAGGYEQFF. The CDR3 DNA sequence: TGCAGCGCCGGACTAGCGGGGGGGTATGAGCAGTTCTTC.

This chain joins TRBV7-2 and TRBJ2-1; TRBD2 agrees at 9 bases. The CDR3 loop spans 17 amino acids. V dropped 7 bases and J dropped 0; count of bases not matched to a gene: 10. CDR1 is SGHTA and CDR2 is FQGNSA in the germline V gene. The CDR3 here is CASIRTSADSSYNEQFF. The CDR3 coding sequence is TGTGCCAGCATCCGGACTAGCGCGGATAGCTCCTACAATGAGCAGTTCTTC.

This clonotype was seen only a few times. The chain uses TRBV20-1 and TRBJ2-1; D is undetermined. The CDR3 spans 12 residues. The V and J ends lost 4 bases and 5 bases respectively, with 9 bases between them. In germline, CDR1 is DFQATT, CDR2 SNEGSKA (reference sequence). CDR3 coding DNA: TGCAGTGCTAACCGGGCCCACAATGAGCAGTTCTTC. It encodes CSANRAHNEQFF.

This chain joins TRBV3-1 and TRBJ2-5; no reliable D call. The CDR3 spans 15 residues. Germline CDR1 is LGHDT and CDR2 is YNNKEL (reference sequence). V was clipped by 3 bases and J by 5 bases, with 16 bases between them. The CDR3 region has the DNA TGTGCCAGCAGCCACTCCTTCTCGGGTATGGAGACCCAGTACTTC. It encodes CASSHSFSGMETQYF.

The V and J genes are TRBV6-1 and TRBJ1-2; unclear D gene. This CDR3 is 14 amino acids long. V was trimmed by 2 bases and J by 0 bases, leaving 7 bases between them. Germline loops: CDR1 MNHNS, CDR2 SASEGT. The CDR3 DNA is TGTGCCAGCAGTGAACACGGCGCTAACTATGGCTACACCTTC. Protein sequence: CASSEHGANYGYTF.

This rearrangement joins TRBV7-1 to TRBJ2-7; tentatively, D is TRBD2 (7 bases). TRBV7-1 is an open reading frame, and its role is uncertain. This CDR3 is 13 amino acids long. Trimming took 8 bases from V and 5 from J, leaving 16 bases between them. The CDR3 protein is CASGPGGLHEQYF. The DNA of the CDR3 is TGTGCCAGCGGCCCCGGGGGGCTCCACGAGCAGTACTTC.